The rows below give T cell receptor beta chains drawn from one sample of a study of shared clonotypes between healthy human individuals. Clones were read by immunoSEQ multiplex PCR, and TCRdb kept only the in-frame ones, dropping some. The table has roughly 2,300,000 clones, roughly 92% seen once; the top ten hold 0.37%. The sample comprised naive CD4+ T cells from PBMCs. The source is a man between 18 and 29 years old in good health. Some clones in this sample may be carry-over from other donors' samples. CDR3s include the opening cysteine and the closing phenylalanine or tryptophan. The order of the fields is clone size, D gene, J gene, V gene, CDR3 protein, CDR3 DNA. D genes are given only for firm matches. Rows may omit the clone size; those that give it use once, few, many or a size class.

clone_size: -
d_call: -
j_call: TRBJ2-5
v_call: TRBV27
cdr3_aa: CASSLGDQETQYF
cdr3_nt: TGTGCCAGCAGCTTGGGGGACCAAGAGACCCAGTACTTC

clone_size: -
d_call: -
j_call: TRBJ2-3
v_call: TRBV9
cdr3_aa: CASSSITSGRAQYF
cdr3_nt: TGTGCCAGCAGTTCCATAACCAGCGGCCGAGCGCAGTATTTT

clone_size: -
d_call: TRBD1
j_call: TRBJ1-1
v_call: TRBV5-4
cdr3_aa: CASSTGTDEAFF
cdr3_nt: TGTGCCAGCAGCACCGGGACAGATGAAGCTTTCTTT

clone_size: -
d_call: -
j_call: TRBJ1-2
v_call: TRBV6-1
cdr3_aa: CASSDPLGGYTF
cdr3_nt: TGTGCCAGCAGTGATCCTCTAGGTGGCTACACCTTC

clone_size: -
d_call: -
j_call: TRBJ2-1
v_call: TRBV29-1
cdr3_aa: CSVVSMAYNNEQFF
cdr3_nt: TGCAGCGTTGTATCGATGGCCTATAACAATGAGCAGTTCTTC

clone_size: -
d_call: TRBD1
j_call: TRBJ1-2
v_call: TRBV18
cdr3_aa: CASSPLTTGQGYGYTF
cdr3_nt: TGTGCCAGCTCACCACTTACGACAGGACAGGGCTATGGCTACACCTTC

clone_size: once
d_call: TRBD1
j_call: TRBJ2-5
v_call: TRBV10-3
cdr3_aa: CASTPGQGQETQYF
cdr3_nt: TGTGCCAGCACTCCGGGACAGGGGCAAGAGACCCAGTACTTC

clone_size: -
d_call: -
j_call: TRBJ1-5
v_call: TRBV5-8
cdr3_aa: CASSFDTHSNQPQHF
cdr3_nt: TGTGCCAGCAGCTTCGATACGCATAGCAATCAGCCCCAGCATTTT

clone_size: -
d_call: -
j_call: TRBJ1-2
v_call: TRBV29-1
cdr3_aa: CSVARDRGAYGYTF
cdr3_nt: TGCAGCGTGGCCCGGGACCGTGGAGCGTATGGCTACACCTTC

clone_size: -
d_call: -
j_call: TRBJ2-1
v_call: TRBV7-3
cdr3_aa: CASGRETSYNEQFF
cdr3_nt: TGTGCCAGCGGCCGGGAGACTTCCTACAATGAGCAGTTCTTC

clone_size: -
d_call: TRBD1
j_call: TRBJ2-5
v_call: TRBV5-1
cdr3_aa: CASVLTGTGEETQYF
cdr3_nt: TGCGCCAGTGTCCTAACCGGGACAGGGGAAGAGACCCAGTACTTC

clone_size: -
d_call: TRBD1
j_call: TRBJ1-1
v_call: TRBV7-3
cdr3_aa: CASSPTGGTEAFF
cdr3_nt: TGTGCCAGCAGTCCTACAGGGGGCACTGAAGCTTTCTTT

clone_size: -
d_call: -
j_call: TRBJ1-5
v_call: TRBV19
cdr3_aa: CASSIAGYSNQPQHF
cdr3_nt: TGTGCCAGTAGTATAGCGGGGTATAGCAATCAGCCCCAGCATTTT

clone_size: -
d_call: -
j_call: TRBJ2-7
v_call: TRBV6-1
cdr3_aa: CASSEGNAAAALYEQYF
cdr3_nt: TGTGCCAGCAGTGAGGGAAACGCCGCAGCTGCACTCTACGAGCAGTACTTC

clone_size: -
d_call: -
j_call: TRBJ2-7
v_call: TRBV28
cdr3_aa: CASSPGWGEQYF
cdr3_nt: TGTGCCAGCAGTCCGGGGTGGGGCGAGCAGTACTTC

clone_size: -
d_call: TRBD2
j_call: TRBJ2-7
v_call: TRBV28
cdr3_aa: CASSRTSGRIAEQYF
cdr3_nt: TGTGCCAGCAGTCGGACTAGCGGGAGGATCGCCGAGCAGTACTTC

clone_size: -
d_call: TRBD1
j_call: TRBJ2-7
v_call: TRBV7-2
cdr3_aa: CASSLGQRRNEQYF
cdr3_nt: TGTGCCAGCAGCTTGGGACAGCGGCGCAACGAGCAGTACTTC

clone_size: -
d_call: -
j_call: TRBJ1-4
v_call: TRBV19
cdr3_aa: CASSIVPSLWTAFGEKLFF
cdr3_nt: TGTGCCAGTAGTATCGTCCCCTCGCTATGGACGGCGTTCGGTGAAAAACTGTTTTTT

clone_size: -
d_call: -
j_call: TRBJ2-7
v_call: TRBV2
cdr3_aa: CASIPPITVPISYEQYF
cdr3_nt: TGTGCCAGCATCCCGCCCATAACGGTTCCAATATCGTACGAGCAGTACTTC

clone_size: once
d_call: TRBD1
j_call: TRBJ2-2
v_call: TRBV30
cdr3_aa: CAWSGDRGTGELFF
cdr3_nt: TGTGCCTGGAGTGGTGACAGGGGGACCGGGGAGCTGTTTTTT

clone_size: -
d_call: -
j_call: TRBJ2-3
v_call: TRBV7-9
cdr3_aa: CASSPGGHSTDTQYF
cdr3_nt: TGTGCCAGCAGCCCCGGGGGGCACAGCACAGATACGCAGTATTTT

clone_size: -
d_call: TRBD2
j_call: TRBJ2-3
v_call: TRBV9
cdr3_aa: CASSVSTSGSGTDTQYF
cdr3_nt: TGTGCCAGCAGCGTTAGTACTAGCGGGAGTGGCACAGATACGCAGTATTTT

clone_size: once
d_call: -
j_call: TRBJ1-6
v_call: TRBV27
cdr3_aa: CASSLGQILSRSTKGSYNSPLHF
cdr3_nt: TGTGCCAGCAGTTTAGGCCAAATCCTATCGCGGAGTACGAAGGGCTCCTATAATTCACCCCTCCACTTT

clone_size: -
d_call: TRBD1
j_call: TRBJ1-2
v_call: TRBV7-6
cdr3_aa: CASSPGQGYGYTF
cdr3_nt: TGTGCCAGCAGCCCGGGACAGGGCTATGGCTACACCTTC

clone_size: -
d_call: -
j_call: TRBJ2-7
v_call: TRBV27
cdr3_aa: CASSKVGRYEQYF
cdr3_nt: TGTGCCAGCAGTAAGGTCGGACGCTACGAGCAGTACTTC

clone_size: -
d_call: -
j_call: TRBJ1-5
v_call: TRBV15
cdr3_aa: CATSRVGTSNQPQHF
cdr3_nt: TGTGCCACCAGCAGAGTTGGGACAAGCAATCAGCCCCAGCATTTT

clone_size: -
d_call: -
j_call: TRBJ2-7
v_call: TRBV5-4
cdr3_aa: CASSLFRNEQYF
cdr3_nt: TGTGCCAGCAGCTTGTTCCGTAACGAGCAGTACTTC

clone_size: once
d_call: -
j_call: TRBJ2-7
v_call: TRBV6-6
cdr3_aa: CASSYRLEGEQYF
cdr3_nt: TGTGCCAGCAGTTACCGGCTAGAAGGCGAGCAGTACTTC

clone_size: -
d_call: TRBD2
j_call: TRBJ2-7
v_call: TRBV5-6
cdr3_aa: CASSPLAGLTYEQYF
cdr3_nt: TGTGCCAGCAGCCCGCTAGCGGGACTCACCTACGAGCAGTACTTC

clone_size: -
d_call: TRBD2
j_call: TRBJ2-2
v_call: TRBV19
cdr3_aa: CASSIDHRGTSGRVTGELFF
cdr3_nt: TGTGCCAGTAGTATAGATCACCGCGGGACTAGCGGGAGGGTCACCGGGGAGCTGTTTTTT

clone_size: -
d_call: -
j_call: TRBJ1-5
v_call: TRBV10-1
cdr3_aa: CASSEVNRNQPQHF
cdr3_nt: TGCGCCAGCAGTGAGGTTAACAGAAATCAGCCCCAGCATTTT

clone_size: -
d_call: TRBD1
j_call: TRBJ2-7
v_call: TRBV6-5
cdr3_aa: CASSGDRGLSYEQYF
cdr3_nt: TGTGCCAGCAGCGGAGACAGGGGCCTCTCCTACGAGCAGTACTTC

clone_size: once
d_call: TRBD2
j_call: TRBJ2-7
v_call: TRBV28
cdr3_aa: CASRAEGGSVFEQYF
cdr3_nt: TGTGCCAGCAGGGCGGAGGGCGGGAGTGTCTTCGAGCAGTACTTC

clone_size: -
d_call: TRBD2
j_call: TRBJ2-1
v_call: TRBV11-2
cdr3_aa: CASSPTSGTPNEQFF
cdr3_nt: TGTGCCAGCAGCCCGACTAGCGGGACCCCCAATGAGCAGTTCTTC

clone_size: -
d_call: TRBD1
j_call: TRBJ2-7
v_call: TRBV7-2
cdr3_aa: CASSRVRDAGGEQYF
cdr3_nt: TGTGCCAGCAGCAGAGTTCGGGACGCAGGGGGCGAGCAGTACTTC

clone_size: -
d_call: TRBD2
j_call: TRBJ2-7
v_call: TRBV7-9
cdr3_aa: CASSPSGRADEQYF
cdr3_nt: TGTGCCAGCAGTCCTAGCGGGAGGGCCGACGAGCAGTACTTC

clone_size: -
d_call: TRBD2
j_call: TRBJ2-3
v_call: TRBV6-6
cdr3_aa: CASSYQGLATDTQYF
cdr3_nt: TGTGCCAGCAGTTACCAGGGACTAGCGACAGATACGCAGTATTTT

clone_size: -
d_call: -
j_call: TRBJ2-2
v_call: TRBV5-6
cdr3_aa: CASSSAGNTGELFF
cdr3_nt: TGTGCCAGCAGCTCGGCAGGGAACACCGGGGAGCTGTTTTTT

clone_size: -
d_call: TRBD1
j_call: TRBJ2-7
v_call: TRBV28
cdr3_aa: CASSSWTGGDGEQYF
cdr3_nt: TGTGCCAGCAGTTCCTGGACAGGGGGTGACGGGGAGCAGTACTTC

clone_size: -
d_call: -
j_call: TRBJ1-2
v_call: TRBV5-5
cdr3_aa: CASSYAQGTNYGYTF
cdr3_nt: TGTGCCAGCAGCTATGCCCAGGGCACCAACTATGGCTACACCTTC

clone_size: -
d_call: -
j_call: TRBJ2-1
v_call: TRBV21-1
cdr3_aa: CASSKARGGGDNEQFF
cdr3_nt: TGTGCCAGCAGCAAAGCAAGGGGGGGAGGTGACAATGAGCAGTTCTTC

clone_size: -
d_call: -
j_call: TRBJ2-4
v_call: TRBV10-3
cdr3_aa: CAISESRQGITKNIQYF
cdr3_nt: TGTGCCATCAGTGAGTCGAGGCAGGGGATTACCAAAAACATTCAGTACTTC

clone_size: -
d_call: -
j_call: TRBJ2-3
v_call: TRBV5-1
cdr3_aa: CASSEVNPGTDTQYF
cdr3_nt: TGCGCCAGCAGTGAGGTAAACCCCGGCACAGATACGCAGTATTTT

clone_size: -
d_call: -
j_call: TRBJ2-1
v_call: TRBV7-6
cdr3_aa: CASSLAPERRDYNEQFF
cdr3_nt: TGTGCCAGCAGCTTAGCGCCGGAGAGGCGAGACTACAATGAGCAGTTCTTC

clone_size: -
d_call: -
j_call: TRBJ2-3
v_call: TRBV9
cdr3_aa: CASSVWEGGQYF
cdr3_nt: TGTGCCAGCAGCGTATGGGAAGGGGGGCAGTATTTT

clone_size: -
d_call: -
j_call: TRBJ1-5
v_call: TRBV30
cdr3_aa: CAWSAFAGNQPQHF
cdr3_nt: TGTGCCTGGAGTGCTTTTGCGGGGAATCAGCCCCAGCATTTT

clone_size: -
d_call: -
j_call: TRBJ1-5
v_call: TRBV9
cdr3_aa: CASSVSGADQPQHF
cdr3_nt: TGTGCCAGCAGCGTTTCGGGGGCGGACCAGCCCCAGCATTTT

clone_size: -
d_call: -
j_call: TRBJ2-5
v_call: TRBV7-2
cdr3_aa: CASSPRLETQYF
cdr3_nt: TGTGCCAGCAGCCCCAGGTTAGAGACCCAGTACTTC

clone_size: -
d_call: TRBD2
j_call: TRBJ2-1
v_call: TRBV29-1
cdr3_aa: CSVNPGLAGRAQFF
cdr3_nt: TGCAGCGTTAATCCGGGACTAGCGGGAAGGGCGCAGTTCTTC

clone_size: few
d_call: -
j_call: TRBJ1-2
v_call: TRBV28
cdr3_aa: CASSLWQPESYTF
cdr3_nt: TGTGCCAGCAGTTTGTGGCAGCCTGAGAGCTACACCTTC

clone_size: -
d_call: TRBD2
j_call: TRBJ2-2
v_call: TRBV7-3
cdr3_aa: CASSLSPSGNTGELFF
cdr3_nt: TGTGCCAGCAGCTTATCTCCTAGCGGGAACACCGGGGAGCTGTTTTTT

clone_size: -
d_call: -
j_call: TRBJ1-1
v_call: TRBV6-5
cdr3_aa: CASVHDRNTEAFF
cdr3_nt: TGTGCCAGCGTCCACGACAGAAACACTGAAGCTTTCTTT

clone_size: -
d_call: TRBD1
j_call: TRBJ1-1
v_call: TRBV2
cdr3_aa: CASFRDSMNTEAFF
cdr3_nt: TGTGCCAGCTTCCGGGACAGCATGAACACTGAAGCTTTCTTT

clone_size: -
d_call: -
j_call: TRBJ2-1
v_call: TRBV11-3
cdr3_aa: CASSLLMNEQFF
cdr3_nt: TGTGCCAGCAGCCTACTTATGAATGAGCAGTTCTTC

clone_size: -
d_call: TRBD1
j_call: TRBJ1-4
v_call: TRBV6-5
cdr3_aa: CASRDGQGREKLFF
cdr3_nt: TGTGCCAGCAGGGACGGACAGGGTAGGGAAAAACTGTTTTTT

clone_size: few
d_call: TRBD1
j_call: TRBJ1-1
v_call: TRBV6-5
cdr3_aa: CASGTDRGQNTEAFF
cdr3_nt: TGTGCCAGCGGGACCGACAGGGGGCAGAACACTGAAGCTTTCTTT

clone_size: once
d_call: -
j_call: TRBJ1-1
v_call: TRBV20-1
cdr3_aa: CSAVDRPEAFF
cdr3_nt: TGCAGTGCTGTGGACAGACCCGAAGCTTTCTTT